These 16 T cell receptor beta chains originate from one sample sequenced in a study of cytomegalovirus exposure and HLA in healthy donors. The protocol was immunoSEQ multiplex PCR, while the TCRdb copy is restricted to in-frame clones and leaves out a portion. The sample includes about 86,000 clones, roughly 93% of them seen just once. The specimen was PBMCs. These TCRs come from a man between 18 and 29 years old in good health and CMV-seronegative.

The chain joins TRBV6-1 to TRBJ2-1; 7 bases agree with TRBD1. Germline V gene data show CDR1 as MNHNS and CDR2 as SASEGT. Trimming removed 3 bases from V and 8 bases from J; junction bases left unmatched: 13. The CDR3 runs to 16 residues. The CDR3 is CASSDTGTDIADEQFF. CDR3 bases: TGTGCCAGCAGTGATACCGGGACAGACATTGCTGATGAGCAGTTCTTC.

The chain links TRBV7-8 to TRBJ1-2; 10 bases are shared with TRBD1. CDR1 SGHVS and CDR2 FQNEAQ come from the germline V gene. The CDR3 spans 14 residues. J lost 7 bases, V lost 6 bases, and 8 bases had no gene match. This CDR3 reads CASRNTGTGVGYTF. CDR3 bases: TGTGCCAGCAGGAATACCGGGACAGGGGTTGGCTACACCTTC.

The rearrangement links TRBV7-9 to TRBJ1-6; 8 nucleotides align to TRBD1. After removal of 8 bases from V and 6 bases from J, the junction contained 9 bases not matched to a gene. The length of the CDR3 is 15 residues. Germline CDR1 is SEHNR and CDR2 is FQNEAQ (reference sequence). The CDR3 sequence: CASALRQGINSPLHF. For the CDR3, the DNA is TGTGCCAGCGCCTTAAGACAGGGGATTAATTCACCCCTCCACTTT.

The chain uses TRBV2 and TRBJ2-3; tentatively, D is TRBD1 (5 bases). Germline lookup yields CDR1 SNHLY and CDR2 FYNNEI. V gave up 7 bases and J gave up 5 bases, with 10 bases separating them. This CDR3 is built from 12 residues. Written as DNA, the CDR3 is TGTGCCAGCAAATCCCAGGGAGATACGCAGTATTTT. This codes for CASKSQGDTQYF. The full variable domain, in which reference TRBV2 and TRBJ2-3 provide the parts outside the CDR3, is EPEVTQTPSHQVTQMGQEVILRCVPISNHLYFYWYRQILGQKVEFLVSFYNNEISEKSEIFDDQFSVERPDGSNFTLKIRSTKLEDSAMYFCASKSQGDTQYFGPGTRLTVL.

The chain has TRBV11-2 and TRBJ2-6; 11 bases are a match to TRBD1. After removal of 5 bases from V and 4 bases from J, the junction contained 7 bases not matched to a gene. CDR3 size: 17 residues. Germline CDR1 SGHAT, CDR2 FQNNGV. This chain's CDR3 is CASSTRTGGPGANVLTF. The DNA for the CDR3 is TGTGCCAGCAGCACCCGGACAGGGGGCCCGGGGGCCAACGTCCTGACTTTC.

The chain employs TRBV18 and TRBJ2-7; the D gene is possibly TRBD1 (6 bases). The CDR3 runs 14 residues. Trimming pared 6 bases from V and 2 bases from J, leaving 14 bases between. Germline V gene lookup returns CDR1 KGHSH and CDR2 LQKENI. CDR3 bases: TGTGCCAGCTCCCCGCCTCAGGGGCCCTACGAGCAGTACTTC. Its protein is CASSPPQGPYEQYF.

CDR3 coding DNA: TGTGCCAGCAGCTTAATTGGGCAGGGGGCGCGTGGTGAGCAGTTCTTC. Its translation is CASSLIGQGARGEQFF. The J gene is TRBJ2-1, the V gene TRBV7-2, with TRBD1 identical over 8 bases. The trim removed 2 bases at V and 9 bases at J, leaving 12 bases unmatched. Germline values: CDR1 SGHTA, CDR2 FQGNSA. The CDR3 has 16 amino acids.

The chain employs TRBV7-6 and TRBJ2-3; TRBD2 agrees at 10 bases. This CDR3 has 16 amino acids. Germline CDR1 and CDR2: SGHVS and FNYEAQ. The ends lost 0 bases at V and 3 bases at J; junction bases unmatched: 3. CDR3 amino acids: CASSLAWTSGTDTQYF. The CDR3 DNA reads as TGTGCCAGCAGCTTAGCGTGGACTAGCGGTACAGATACGCAGTATTTT.

This chain uses TRBV5-1 with TRBJ2-7; TRBD2 is a possible D gene (6 bases). The CDR3 length is 15 residues. Germline lookup yields CDR1 SGHRS and CDR2 YFSETQ. Trimming stripped 4 bases from V and 1 base from J, with 15 bases between. The CDR3, as DNA: TGCGCCAGCAGCGACAGCCGGGACTTATCCTACGAGCAGTACTTC. Amino acid sequence: CASSDSRDLSYEQYF.

This rearrangement joins TRBV5-1 to TRBJ1-4, with D tentatively TRBD1 (6 bases). The CDR3 is 19 residues long. Trimming removed 4 bases from V and 0 bases from J, with 22 bases in between. The germline gives CDR1 SGHRS, CDR2 YFSETQ. The CDR3 loop is CASSHRQVGLIATNEKLFF. In DNA, the CDR3 is TGCGCCAGCAGCCACCGACAGGTGGGGCTTATCGCAACTAATGAAAAACTGTTTTTT.

The rearrangement joins TRBV7-9 to TRBJ2-3; 9 bases fit TRBD2. The germline gives CDR1 SEHNR, CDR2 FQNEAQ (reference sequence). The CDR3 has 16 amino acids. J was trimmed by 0 bases and V by 4 bases; bases with no gene match: 5. The CDR3 region has the DNA TGTGCCAGCAGCTCAGGACTAGCGAAGAGCACAGATACGCAGTATTTT. This codes for CASSSGLAKSTDTQYF.

The gene calls are TRBV25-1 and TRBJ2-7, with 8 bases that match TRBD1. Per germline, CDR1 MGHDK and CDR2 SYGVNS. V gave up 5 bases and J gave up 0 bases; unmatched junction bases: 9. This CDR3 spans 16 amino acids. The CDR3 region is CASSPRRQGLSYEQYF. CDR3 DNA: TGTGCCAGCAGTCCACGGAGACAGGGGCTCTCCTACGAGCAGTACTTC.

The chain is built from TRBV10-3 and TRBJ2-1; 7 nucleotides match TRBD1. Germline CDR1 ENHRY, CDR2 SYGVKD. Trimming at V came to 6 bases and at J to 2 bases, leaving 4 bases not matched to a gene. CDR3 size: 14 residues. Here the CDR3 reads CAIRPTGAYNEQFF. The CDR3, as DNA: TGTGCCATCAGGCCCACAGGGGCCTACAATGAGCAGTTCTTC.

The rearrangement joins TRBV7-9 to TRBJ2-2, with TRBD2 matching 8 bases. This CDR3 is built from 17 residues. Germline V gene data show CDR1 as SEHNR and CDR2 as FQNEAQ (reference sequence). With 4 bases clipped from V and 2 bases from J, the junction kept 9 bases outside the gene matches. The chain's CDR3 is CASSYLTSGANTGELFF. CDR3 DNA sequence: TGTGCCAGCAGCTACTTAACTAGCGGAGCCAACACCGGGGAGCTGTTTTTT. The full variable domain, its missing parts supplied by reference TRBV7-9 and TRBJ2-2, is DTGVSQNPRHKITKRGQNVTFRCDPISEHNRLYWYRQTLGQGPEFLTYFQNEAQLEKSRLLSDRFSAERPKGSFSTLEIQRTEQGDSAMYLCASSYLTSGANTGELFFGEGSRLTVL.

The chain combines TRBV6-5 with TRBJ2-7, with a possible D match to TRBD2 (5 bases). In germline, CDR1 is MNHEY, CDR2 SVGAGI. The V gene lost 9 bases and the J gene lost 4 bases, with 16 bases spanning the gap. The CDR3 loop spans 13 amino acids. The CDR3 spells CASFARSGYEQYF. CDR3 DNA: TGTGCCAGTTTCGCTCGTTCGGGGTACGAGCAGTACTTC.

The chain couples TRBV7-9 to TRBJ1-3; D uncertain. The CDR3 is made up of 15 amino acids. Trimming took 1 base from V and 9 from J, leaving 16 bases between them. CDR1 and CDR2 (germline): SEHNR, FQNEAQ (reference sequence). CDR3 residues: CASSLETRGVGTIYF. CDR3 sequence (DNA): TGTGCCAGCAGCTTAGAAACTCGGGGAGTAGGCACCATATATTTT.